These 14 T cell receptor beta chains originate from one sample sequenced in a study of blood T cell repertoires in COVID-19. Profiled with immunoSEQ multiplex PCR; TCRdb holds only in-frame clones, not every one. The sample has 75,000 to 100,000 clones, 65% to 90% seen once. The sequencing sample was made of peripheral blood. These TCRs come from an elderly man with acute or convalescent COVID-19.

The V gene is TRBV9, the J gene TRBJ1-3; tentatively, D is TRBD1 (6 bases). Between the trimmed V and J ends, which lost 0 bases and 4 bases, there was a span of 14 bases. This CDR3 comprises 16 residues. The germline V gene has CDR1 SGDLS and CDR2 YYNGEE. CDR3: CASSVDGGAAGNTIYF. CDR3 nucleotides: TGTGCCAGCAGCGTAGACGGGGGGGCGGCAGGAAACACCATATATTTT.

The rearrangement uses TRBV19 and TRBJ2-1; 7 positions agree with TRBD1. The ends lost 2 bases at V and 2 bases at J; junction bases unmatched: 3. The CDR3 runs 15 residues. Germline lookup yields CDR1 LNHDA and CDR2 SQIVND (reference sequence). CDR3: CASSILGTAYNEQFF. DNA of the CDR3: TGTGCCAGTAGTATACTTGGGACAGCCTACAATGAGCAGTTCTTC.

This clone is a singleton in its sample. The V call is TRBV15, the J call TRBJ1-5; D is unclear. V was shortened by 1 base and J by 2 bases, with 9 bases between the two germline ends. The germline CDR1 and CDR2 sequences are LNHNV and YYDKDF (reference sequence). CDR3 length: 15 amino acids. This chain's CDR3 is CATSRARLGNQPQHF. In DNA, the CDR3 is TGTGCCACCAGCAGAGCTAGATTGGGCAATCAGCCCCAGCATTTT.

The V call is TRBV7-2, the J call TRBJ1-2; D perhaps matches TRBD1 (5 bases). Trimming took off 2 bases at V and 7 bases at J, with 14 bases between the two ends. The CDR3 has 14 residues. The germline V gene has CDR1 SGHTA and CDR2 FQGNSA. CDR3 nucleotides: TGTGCCAGCAGCTTATTGGTTCAGGGCAGTGGCTACACCTTC. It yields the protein CASSLLVQGSGYTF.

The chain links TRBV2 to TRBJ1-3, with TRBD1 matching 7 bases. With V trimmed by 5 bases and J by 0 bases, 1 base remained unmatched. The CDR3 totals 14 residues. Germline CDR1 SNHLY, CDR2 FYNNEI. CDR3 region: CASSWDSSGNTIYF. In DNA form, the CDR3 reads TGTGCCAGCAGTTGGGACAGCTCTGGAAACACCATATATTTT.

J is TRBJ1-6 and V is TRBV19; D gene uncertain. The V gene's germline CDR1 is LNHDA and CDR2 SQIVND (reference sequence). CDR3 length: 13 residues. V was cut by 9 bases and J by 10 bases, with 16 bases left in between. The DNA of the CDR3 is TGTGCCAGCCAGAGTCGGGAGGAGTCACCCCTCCACTTT. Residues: CASQSREESPLHF. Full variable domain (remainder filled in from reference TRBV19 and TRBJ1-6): DGGITQSPKYLFRKEGQNVTLSCEQNLNHDAMYWYRQDPGQGLRLIYYSQIVNDFQKGDIAEGYSVSREKKESFPLTVTSAQKNPTAFYLCASQSREESPLHFGNGTRLTVT.

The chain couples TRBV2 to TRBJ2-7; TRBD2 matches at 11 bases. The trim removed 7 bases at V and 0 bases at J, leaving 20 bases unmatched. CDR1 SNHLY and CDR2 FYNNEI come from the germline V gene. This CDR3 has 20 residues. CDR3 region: CASNLPGTSGEFLSSYEQYF. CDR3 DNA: TGTGCCAGCAACCTACCAGGGACTAGCGGCGAGTTTCTAAGCTCCTACGAGCAGTACTTC.

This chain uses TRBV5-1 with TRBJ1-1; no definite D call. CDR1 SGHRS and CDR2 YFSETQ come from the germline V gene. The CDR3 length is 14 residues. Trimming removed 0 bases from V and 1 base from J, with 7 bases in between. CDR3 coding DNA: TGCGCCAGCAGCTTGGGTCAGTCGAACACTGAAGCTTTCTTT. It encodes CASSLGQSNTEAFF.

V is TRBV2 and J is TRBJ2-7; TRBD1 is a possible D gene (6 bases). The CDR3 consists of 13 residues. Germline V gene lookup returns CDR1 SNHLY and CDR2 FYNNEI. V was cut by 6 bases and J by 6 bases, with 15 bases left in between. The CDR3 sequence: CASRRDLGGEQYF. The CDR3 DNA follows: TGTGCCAGCAGACGGGACCTAGGGGGCGAGCAGTACTTC.

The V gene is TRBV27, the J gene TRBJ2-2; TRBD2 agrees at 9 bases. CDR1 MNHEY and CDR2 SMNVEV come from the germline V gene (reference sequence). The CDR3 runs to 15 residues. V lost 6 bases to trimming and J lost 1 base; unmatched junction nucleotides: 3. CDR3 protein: CASSISGRNTGELFF. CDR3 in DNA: TGTGCCAGCAGCATTAGCGGGAGGAACACCGGGGAGCTGTTTTTT.

CDR3 sequence reads: CASSTPRQAYSGNTIYF. Written as DNA, the CDR3 is TGTGCCAGCAGCACCCCGAGACAGGCTTACTCTGGAAACACCATATATTTT. V usage is TRBV28 and J usage is TRBJ1-3, with D possibly being TRBD1 (6 bases). The V end was cut by 6 bases, the J end by 0 bases, with 18 bases between. Germline-derived CDR1 and CDR2 are MDHEN and SYDVKM. The CDR3 has 17 residues. The full variable domain, rest sourced from reference TRBV28 and TRBJ1-3, is DVKVTQSSRYLVKRTGEKVFLECVQDMDHENMFWYRQDPGLGLRLIYFSYDVKMKEKGDIPEGYSVSREKKERFSLILESASTNQTSMYLCASSTPRQAYSGNTIYFGEGSWLTVV.

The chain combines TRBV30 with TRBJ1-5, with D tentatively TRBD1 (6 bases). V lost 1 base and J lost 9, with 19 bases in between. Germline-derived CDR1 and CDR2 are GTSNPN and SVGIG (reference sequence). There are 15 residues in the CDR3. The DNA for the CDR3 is TGTGCCTGGAGTGCTCAGACAGGAGCTATTTCGCCCCAGCATTTT. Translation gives CAWSAQTGAISPQHF. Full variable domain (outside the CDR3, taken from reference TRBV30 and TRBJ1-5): SQTIHQWPATLVQPVGSPLSLECTVEGTSNPNLYWYRQAAGRGLQLLFYSVGIGQISSEVPQNLSASRPQDRQFILSSKKLLLSDSGFYLCAWSAQTGAISPQHFGDGTRLSIL.

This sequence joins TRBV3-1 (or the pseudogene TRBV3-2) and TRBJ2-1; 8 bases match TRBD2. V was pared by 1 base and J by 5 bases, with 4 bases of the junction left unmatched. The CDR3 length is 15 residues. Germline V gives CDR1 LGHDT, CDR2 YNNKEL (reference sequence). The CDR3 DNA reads TGTGCCAGCAGCCAAGCGTCGGGAGGGGACAATGAGCAGTTCTTC. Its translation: CASSQASGGDNEQFF.

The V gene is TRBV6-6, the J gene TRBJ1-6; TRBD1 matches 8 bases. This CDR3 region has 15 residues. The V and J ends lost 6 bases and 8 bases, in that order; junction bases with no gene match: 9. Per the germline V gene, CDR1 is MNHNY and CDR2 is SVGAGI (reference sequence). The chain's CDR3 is CASRNRQGSDSPLHF. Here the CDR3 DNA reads TGTGCCAGCAGGAACAGACAGGGGTCGGATTCACCCCTCCACTTT.